This record covers a single T cell receptor beta chain. Its antigen is undetermined. TCRdb redid the calling of the reads with MiXCR, one entry per CDR3 protein. In the table there are under 75,000 distinct CDR3 sequences, under 25% of which are singletons. The data stem from a study of type 1 regulatory T cells. Overall study context: This in vitro CD4 product, T-allo10, is enriched for Tr1 cells and alloantigen-specific. Study-level findings and limits: Type 1 regulatory T cells had a more restricted TCR repertoire than non-type 1 regulatory T cells.

CDR3 size: 13 residues. The V gene lost 0 bases and the J gene lost 9 bases, with 10 bases spanning the gap. Germline V gene sequence: CDR1 SGHRS, CDR2 YFSETQ. V usage is TRBV5-1 and J usage is TRBJ2-1; D gene unclear. The TCR was taken from a human donor in good health. Sequenced material: cultured type 1 regulatory T (Tr1) cells, either the whole culture or a sorted fraction (not recorded which). The CDR3 sequence: CASSLVVSGEQFF. CDR3 sequence (DNA): TGCGCCAGCAGCTTGGTGGTGTCGGGTGAGCAGTTCTTC.